This TCR beta chain was profiled in a study of blood T cell repertoires in COVID-19. Study-level background: PBMCs, B-cell-depleted T cells, or T cells provided the cDNA or gDNA that made up the material.

CDR3 length: 12 residues. Trimming stripped 7 bases from V and 5 bases from J, with 14 bases between. Germline V gene data show CDR1 as SQVTM and CDR2 as ANQGSEA. Original data processing: Estimation of nucleated cell counts was performed using reference gene primer amplification. Generated by immunoSEQ multiplex PCR, the TCRdb table keeps only in-frame clones and is missing some. The V and J calls and clone size come from that table; D and trimming were worked out from the DNA. Here the sample spans about 150,000 clones, about four fifths being singletons. This sequence was found in a man between 65 and 85 years old with acute or convalescent COVID-19. The rearrangement joins TRBV29-1 to TRBJ2-5; D may be TRBD1 (6 bases). Sequencing used peripheral blood. CDR3 bases: TGCAGCGCCCTCAGGGGTGAGGAGACCCAGTACTTC. Protein product: CSALRGEETQYF.